This T cell receptor (beta chain) is from a study of blood T cell repertoires in COVID-19. Overall study: Samples taken during acute and convalescent COVID-19 were collected in the United States, Italy and Spain. Sample material is recorded as cDNA or gDNA derived from T cells, B-cell-depleted T cells, or PBMCs.

Authors' data handling: Counts of nucleated cells, estimated from reference gene primer amplification, were obtained. Only in-frame clones appear in the TCRdb table, and some are missing; sequencing was by immunoSEQ multiplex PCR. That table furnishes V, J and clone size, whereas the DNA furnished D and trimming. This sample has some 460,000 clones; roughly nine tenths occur once, and the top ten carry approximately 2%. The CDR3 spans 14 residues. Germline values: CDR1 SGHRS, CDR2 YFSETQ. V dropped 4 bases and J dropped 8; count of bases not matched to a gene: 10. The rearrangement uses TRBV5-1 and TRBJ1-2, with 8 bases fitting TRBD1. The source material was PBMCs or T cells enriched from blood (not recorded which). The TCR originated in a woman aged 18-29 years with acute COVID-19. The CDR3 DNA reads as TGCGCCAGCAGCCCTGGGCAGGGGGCAGGAGGCTACACCTTC. Protein sequence: CASSPGQGAGGYTF.